A single sample is the source of the 9 T cell receptor beta chains below, sequenced in a study of blood T cell repertoires in COVID-19 (dated by TCRdb to the early 2020s). Libraries came from the immunoSEQ multiplex PCR assay. The clones in this table, taken by TCRdb from immuneACCESS, are in-frame only. Not every clone is retained; where verified, under half of the shortfall comes from an unresolved V gene, and the cause of the rest is unknown. The table for this sample lists 200,000 to 300,000 clones; around 90% of them were counted only once. The ten largest make up around 1% of the sample. The sequencing sample was made of PBMCs or T cells enriched from blood (not recorded which). Every receptor here comes from a man over 45 who had been exposed to COVID-19.

V gene TRBV19 combines with J gene TRBJ2-7; 9 bases fit TRBD1. CDR3 size: 16 residues. J lost 1 base, V lost 3 bases, and 7 bases had no gene match. The germline V gene encodes CDR1 LNHDA and CDR2 SQIVND (reference sequence). CDR3 nucleotides: TGTGCCAGTAGTATGGGTCCCGGGACAGGGTCCTACGAGCAGTACTTC. Translating it yields CASSMGPGTGSYEQYF.

The chain recombines TRBV3-1 (or the pseudogene TRBV3-2) with TRBJ1-3, with a possible D match to TRBD1 (5 bases). Trimming cost V 1 base and J 0 bases, with 16 bases left between them. Germline CDR1 and CDR2: LGHDT and YNNKEL (reference sequence). The CDR3 totals 18 residues. The CDR3 here is CASSQVGIWGGSGNTIYF. The CDR3 DNA reads as TGTGCCAGCAGCCAAGTGGGGATCTGGGGCGGCTCTGGAAACACCATATATTTT.

Turning to this clone: Its ends do not fully match the called genes, so a read error is possible. The V call is TRBV6-5, the J call TRBJ1-5, with 8 nucleotides matching TRBD1. The CDR3 is 13 amino acids. Germline V lookup: CDR1 MNHEY, CDR2 SVGAGI. CDR3: CASRTGNNQPQHF. Here the CDR3 DNA reads TGTGCGAGCAGGACAGGGAACAATCAGCCCCAGCATTTT.

This rearrangement joins TRBV28 to TRBJ2-1, with 9 bases identical to TRBD2. CDR1 is MDHEN, CDR2 SYDVKM, per germline. J was trimmed by 4 bases and V by 6 bases; bases with no gene match: 10. The length of the CDR3 is 16 residues. The CDR3 is CASRRWQAGGYNEQFF. DNA for the CDR3: TGTGCCAGCAGGCGGTGGCAAGCGGGGGGTTACAATGAGCAGTTCTTC.

The chain employs TRBV2 and TRBJ1-1; no clear D. This CDR3 is built from 11 residues. The V end lost 9 bases, the J end lost 4 bases, and 9 bases lay between the germline ends. Germline CDR1 SNHLY, CDR2 FYNNEI. The CDR3 protein is CARGEGTEAFF. DNA of the CDR3: TGTGCCAGGGGTGAGGGCACTGAAGCTTTCTTT.

The chain carries TRBV15 and TRBJ2-1; D perhaps matches TRBD2 (5 bases). Trimming removed 0 bases from V and 3 bases from J, with 9 bases in between. CDR1 and CDR2 from the germline V gene are LNHNV and YYDKDF (reference sequence). This CDR3 is built from 15 residues. The CDR3 nucleotides read TGTGCCACCAGCAGAGATCTACTAGTCTACAATGAGCAGTTCTTC. This codes for CATSRDLLVYNEQFF.

In this sample, this clone turned up a few times. The rearrangement joins TRBV30 to TRBJ2-7; D possibly corresponds to TRBD2 (5 bases). V lost 2 bases and J 2 bases, leaving 10 bases between the germline ends. Germline-derived CDR1 and CDR2 are GTSNPN and SVGIG (reference sequence). The CDR3 consists of 13 residues. The CDR3 nucleotides read TGTGCCTGGAGTACGGGGTCCCCCTACGAGCAGTACTTC. It yields the protein CAWSTGSPYEQYF.

The gene calls are TRBV9 and TRBJ2-3; D perhaps matches TRBD2 (5 bases). This CDR3 comprises 17 residues. Germline assignment: CDR1 SGDLS and CDR2 YYNGEE. The germline V and J ends were trimmed by 0 bases and 0 bases, with 14 bases remaining between them. The CDR3 DNA reads as TGTGCCAGCAGCGTAGGACTAATGGTGACTAGCACAGATACGCAGTATTTT. Its protein is CASSVGLMVTSTDTQYF.

The chain couples TRBV28 to TRBJ2-1, with 8 bases matching TRBD1. After removal of 7 bases from V and 5 bases from J, the junction contained 7 bases not matched to a gene. This CDR3 spans 14 amino acids. CDR1 is MDHEN, CDR2 SYDVKM, per germline. CDR3 in DNA: TGTGCCAGCATTAGGGACAGGAGCAACAATGAGCAGTTCTTC. It translates to CASIRDRSNNEQFF. Using reference TRBV28 and TRBJ2-1 for the parts outside the CDR3, the full variable domain is DVKVTQSSRYLVKRTGEKVFLECVQDMDHENMFWYRQDPGLGLRLIYFSYDVKMKEKGDIPEGYSVSREKKERFSLILESASTNQTSMYLCASIRDRSNNEQFFGPGTRLTVL.